The source of this TCR beta chain is a study of blood T cells in healthy people across ages. Study-wide points: Older age coincided with a roughly linear decline in TCR beta diversity per million T cells.

Of note for this clonotype: Its antigen is undetermined.

CDR1 SEHNR and CDR2 FQNEAQ come from the germline V gene (reference sequence). V shed 5 bases and J shed 5 bases, with 15 bases lying between them. The CDR3 length is 15 residues. Combining a sample-barcoded 5' primer with a J-beta primer mix, a second PCR ran for about 6 to 12 cycles. TCRdb ran MiXCR on the 5' RACE reads and lists one entry per CDR3 protein. In the table there are some 850,000 distinct CDR3 sequences, under 30% of which are singletons. These same data were also listed under a study on T cells of mothers and their children. That report adds: Three healthy Caucasian mothers, along with their six children, served as the donors. Slightly higher but non-significant overlap marked related mother-child pairs versus unrelated pairs.

The V gene is TRBV7-9, the J gene TRBJ2-2; TRBD1 or TRBD2 may be the D gene (6 bases each). Material for sequencing was blood. The sequence was obtained from a boy between 5 and 17 years old in good health. In nucleotides, the CDR3 is TGTGCCAGCAGCCTCCCGAGGGGGGAAACCGGGGAGCTGTTTTTT. Its protein product is CASSLPRGETGELFF.